The 23 T cell receptor beta chains listed next were all sequenced from one sample in a study of breast tumors, draining lymph nodes, adjacent tissues. MiXCR, run by TCRdb on the multiplex PCR reads, gives a single entry per CDR3 protein. The sample records 50,000 to 65,000 distinct CDR3 sequences, roughly 40% being singletons. The sequenced sample was breast tumor tissue. The source is a female donor with breast cancer. Some clones in this sample may be carry-over from other donors' samples.

The rearrangement links TRBV20-1 to TRBJ2-7; D call uncertain. Looked up from germline, CDR1 is DFQATT and CDR2 is SNEGSKA (reference sequence). CDR3 length equals 12 residues. Trimming removed 3 bases from V and 7 bases from J, with 13 bases in between. For the CDR3, the DNA is TGCAGTGCTAGTATCCAATTATTGGAGCAGTACTTC. This sequence encodes CSASIQLLEQYF.

This clonotype has ten or more counts. The V and J genes are TRBV18 and TRBJ2-3; D is unclear. Looked up from germline, CDR1 is KGHSH and CDR2 is LQKENI. CDR3 length equals 14 residues. Trimming took 3 bases from V and 1 from J, leaving 8 bases between them. CDR3 bases: TGTGCCAGCTCACCGCGGCAGGGCACAGATACGCAGTATTTT. Translated, it gives CASSPRQGTDTQYF.

The table lists this clonotype with many counts. The chain carries TRBV6-5 and TRBJ2-3, with TRBD2 matching over 7 bases. Germline trimming cut 0 bases from V and 2 bases from J; bases unmatched to any gene: 5. The CDR3 sequence is 16 residues long. CDR1 is MNHEY, CDR2 SVGAGI, per germline. The CDR3 protein is CASSYSDREVTDTQYF. The CDR3 nucleotides are TGTGCCAGCAGTTACTCGGACCGGGAGGTCACAGATACGCAGTATTTT.

The chain links TRBV14 to TRBJ2-5, with D hard to call. CDR1 is SGHDN, CDR2 FVKESK, per germline. V shed 4 bases and J shed 4 bases, with 10 bases lying between them. The CDR3 covers 13 residues. The CDR3, as DNA: TGTGCCAGCAGCCTTCGGTCTAGAGAGACCCAGTACTTC. The encoded protein is CASSLRSRETQYF. The whole variable domain, remainder taken from reference TRBV14 and TRBJ2-5, is EAGVTQFPSHSVIEKGQTVTLRCDPISGHDNLYWYRRVMGKEIKFLLHFVKESKQDESGMPNNRFLAERTGGTYSTLKVQPAELEDSGVYFCASSLRSRETQYFGPGTRLLVL.

The V call is TRBV15, the J call TRBJ2-3; TRBD2 matches at 9 bases. This CDR3 is built from 17 residues. The V gene end was trimmed by 0 bases and the J gene end by 3 bases; junction bases not matched to a gene: 7. Germline V gene data show CDR1 as LNHNV and CDR2 as YYDKDF (reference sequence). The CDR3 region has the DNA TGTGCCACCAGCAGAGATGGGGCGGGAGGGTCTACAGATACGCAGTATTTT. This gives the protein CATSRDGAGGSTDTQYF. The full variable domain, its missing parts supplied by reference TRBV15 and TRBJ2-3, is DAMVIQNPRYQVTQFGKPVTLSCSQTLNHNVMYWYQQKSSQAPKLLFHYYDKDFNNEADTPDNFQSRRPNTSFCFLDIRSPGLGDTAMYLCATSRDGAGGSTDTQYFGPGTRLTVL.

This chain joins TRBV9 and TRBJ2-6, with no clear D. The CDR3 has 13 residues. V lost 3 bases and J lost 4, with 5 bases in between. Germline V gene lookup returns CDR1 SGDLS and CDR2 YYNGEE. The CDR3 here is CASSGAGANVLTF. CDR3 nucleotides: TGTGCCAGCAGCGGAGCCGGGGCCAACGTCCTGACTTTC.

Concerning this clonotype: This may be a read error, as it is one base from a much larger clone. The rearrangement links TRBV9 to TRBJ2-1; D unresolved. The CDR3 consists of 14 residues. Looked up from germline, CDR1 is SGDLS and CDR2 is YYNGEE. CDR3 nucleotides: TGTGCCAGCAGCGTAGAAGGCCTATACAATGAGCAGTCCTTC. Its protein is CASSVEGLYNEQSF.

On this clonotype: Mismatch with germline at one junction end may stem from a read error. V and J are TRBV29-1 and TRBJ1-5; D is possibly TRBD1 (6 bases). The CDR3 spans 13 residues. CDR1 is SQVTM and CDR2 is ANQGSEA in the germline V gene. The CDR3 spells CGVKQGARQPQHF. DNA for the CDR3: TGCGGCGTCAAACAGGGAGCTCGGCAGCCCCAGCATTTT.

The V and J genes are TRBV19 and TRBJ1-5; D is perhaps TRBD1 (5 bases). This CDR3 has 13 residues. CDR1 is LNHDA and CDR2 is SQIVND in the germline V gene (reference sequence). V was pared by 7 bases and J by 2 bases, with 9 bases between. This CDR3 reads CASTKTGNQPQHF. The CDR3 nucleotides read TGTGCCAGTACTAAGACAGGCAATCAGCCCCAGCATTTT.

The chain's CDR3 is CATSRDPLRGLGNSPLHF. The DNA of the CDR3 is TGTGCCACCAGCAGAGATCCTTTGAGAGGGCTTGGTAATTCACCCCTCCACTTT. This chain links TRBV15 with TRBJ1-6, with no clear D. Trimming removed 0 bases from V and 6 bases from J, with 18 bases in between. Germline V gene lookup returns CDR1 LNHNV and CDR2 YYDKDF (reference sequence). This CDR3 contains 18 residues.

At least ten counts were recorded for this clonotype. DNA for the CDR3: TGTGCCAGCAGCCTGGATCTGGGCCCAAGGGGCGATGAGCAGTTCTTC. This codes for CASSLDLGPRGDEQFF. The J gene is TRBJ2-1, the V gene TRBV5-8; D may be TRBD1 (5 bases). The CDR3 loop spans 16 amino acids. Germline V lookup: CDR1 SGHTS, CDR2 YDEGEE. Deletions cut 4 bases from V and 8 bases from J, with 22 bases between.

This clonotype has ten or more counts. The chain has TRBV7-9 and TRBJ1-2, with 10 bases fitting TRBD1. The germline CDR1 and CDR2 sequences are SEHNR and FQNEAQ (reference sequence). The V gene end was trimmed by 4 bases and the J gene end by 6 bases; junction bases not matched to a gene: 5. There are 14 residues in the CDR3. The CDR3 protein is CASSSDRGRDGYTF. CDR3 DNA: TGTGCCAGCAGCTCGGACAGGGGGAGGGATGGCTACACCTTC. Supplemented by reference TRBV7-9 and TRBJ1-2, the full variable domain reads DTGVSQNPRHKITKRGQNVTFRCDPISEHNRLYWYRQTLGQGPEFLTYFQNEAQLEKSRLLSDRFSAERPKGSFSTLEIQRTEQGDSAMYLCASSSDRGRDGYTFGSGTRLTVV.

By its share, this clonotype is medium-sized. This chain joins TRBV7-9 and TRBJ2-7; 7 nucleotides align to TRBD2. CDR1 is SEHNR, CDR2 FQNEAQ, per germline (reference sequence). This CDR3 is 15 amino acids long. Unmatched junction bases numbered 10, after V lost 5 bases and J lost 3 bases. CDR3 DNA sequence: TGTGCCAGCAGCCTTAACCCCGGGAGGAACTACGAGCAGTACTTC. Its translation: CASSLNPGRNYEQYF.

This clonotype has a count of ten or more. This sequence joins TRBV4-3 and TRBJ2-1, with D uncertain. In germline, CDR1 is LGHNA, CDR2 YSLEER. Between the trimmed V and J ends, which lost 2 bases and 5 bases, there was a span of 7 bases. The CDR3 is 13 amino acids. CDR3 DNA: TGCGCCAGCAGCCAATCCAGCAACAATGAGCAGTTCTTC. It codes for CASSQSSNNEQFF.

The rearrangement links TRBV20-1 to TRBJ2-7; 11 bases are a match to TRBD2. The length of the CDR3 is 16 residues. The V and J ends lost 6 bases and 2 bases, in that order; junction bases with no gene match: 12. Germline CDR1 reads DFQATT; CDR2 reads SNEGSKA (reference sequence). The CDR3, as DNA: TGCAGTGCATCGGCTAGCGGGAGGTTTCCCGCCTACGAGCAGTACTTC. As protein: CSASASGRFPAYEQYF.

In this sample, this clonotype turned up many times. The V call is TRBV20-1, the J call TRBJ2-3, with unresolved D. CDR3 length equals 13 residues. V was pared by 3 bases and J by 6 bases, with 13 bases between. Germline CDR1 and CDR2: DFQATT and SNEGSKA (reference sequence). The CDR3: CSASPVVGDTQYF. The CDR3 DNA reads as TGCAGTGCTAGCCCTGTTGTTGGGGATACGCAGTATTTT.

This chain connects TRBV11-2 to TRBJ2-1; D call uncertain. Germline CDR1 reads SGHAT; CDR2 reads FQNNGV. The CDR3 loop spans 13 amino acids. Trimming shortened V by 0 bases and J by 5 bases, and 5 bases separated the two germline ends. CDR3 coding DNA: TGTGCCAGCAGCTTAGACGGCCACAATGAGCAGTTCTTC. It codes for CASSLDGHNEQFF.

This clonotype was detected ten times or more. This chain joins TRBV9 and TRBJ2-3; 8 bases fit TRBD2. The germline CDR1 and CDR2 sequences are SGDLS and YYNGEE. CDR3 size: 14 residues. The V segment lost 3 bases and the J segment 2 bases; nucleotides outside the gene matches: 2. The CDR3 nucleotides read TGTGCCAGCAGCGGGACTAGCTCCACAGATACGCAGTATTTT. Protein product: CASSGTSSTDTQYF.

V and J are TRBV27 and TRBJ2-1, with D perhaps matching TRBD2 (5 bases). The CDR3 contains 15 residues. In germline, CDR1 is MNHEY, CDR2 SMNVEV (reference sequence). The germline V and J ends were trimmed by 5 bases and 9 bases, with 20 bases remaining between them. The CDR3 DNA reads TGTGCCAGCAGTCCCCGGACCCCCCCCGGAGGTGAGCAGTTCTTC. Translated: CASSPRTPPGGEQFF.

This clonotype showed up many times. The genes are TRBV7-8 and TRBJ1-5; 8 bases fit TRBD1. V was pared by 0 bases and J by 0 bases, with 10 bases of the junction left unmatched. The CDR3 has 19 residues. Looked up from germline, CDR1 is SGHVS and CDR2 is FQNEAQ. The CDR3 sequence: CASSLATTGGISSNQPQHF. CDR3 nucleotides: TGTGCCAGCAGCTTAGCTACCACAGGGGGGATTTCTAGCAATCAGCCCCAGCATTTT.

This clonotype showed up many times. The chain links TRBV10-1 to TRBJ2-1, with TRBD2 matching over 8 bases. Per germline, CDR1 WNHNN and CDR2 SYGVQD (reference sequence). The V and J ends lost 8 bases and 7 bases, in that order; junction bases with no gene match: 19. The CDR3 consists of 17 residues. The CDR3 coding sequence is TGCGCCAGCGTCATTTTATCCCCGGGACTAGTGGTGAATGAGCAGTTCTTC. Translation gives CASVILSPGLVVNEQFF.

In its sample, this clonotype was seen many times. The gene calls are TRBV20-1 and TRBJ1-1, with TRBD1 matching over 11 bases. CDR3 length: 16 amino acids. Germline CDR1 DFQATT, CDR2 SNEGSKA (reference sequence). J was trimmed by 1 base and V by 5 bases; bases with no gene match: 9. This chain's CDR3 is CSAWTGGLTQNTEAFF. CDR3 DNA sequence: TGCAGTGCTTGGACAGGGGGCTTGACCCAGAACACTGAAGCTTTCTTT.

CDR3 nucleotides: TGCAGTGCCAGACTCGACTACAATGAGCAGTATTTT. Its translation: CSARLDYNEQYF. The chain combines TRBV20-1 with TRBJ2-3, with D perhaps TRBD2 (5 bases). V lost 6 bases and J lost 11, with 18 bases in between. The CDR3 is 12 residues long. Germline V gives CDR1 DFQATT, CDR2 SNEGSKA (reference sequence).